What follows are 18 T cell receptor beta chains derived from one specimen sequenced in a study of shared clonotypes between healthy human individuals. Sequenced by immunoSEQ multiplex PCR; TCRdb stores in-frame clones only, minus some. The table shows 1,500,000 or so clones, with 98% to 99% occurring only once. The sample was naive CD4+ T cells sorted from blood. Stated subset: CD45RA+ positively selected. The receptors come from a man younger than 45 in good health.

The gene calls are TRBV13 and TRBJ2-6; TRBD1 matches at 9 bases. The germline V gene has CDR1 PRHDT and CDR2 FYEKMQ (reference sequence). J was trimmed by 1 base and V by 5 bases; bases with no gene match: 9. This CDR3 comprises 18 residues. This chain's CDR3 is CASSPRTGAVSGANVLTF. In DNA form, the CDR3 reads TGTGCCAGCAGCCCGCGGACAGGGGCTGTATCTGGGGCCAACGTCCTGACTTTC.

The J gene is TRBJ1-4, the V gene TRBV2, with 8 bases aligning to TRBD1. J gave up 6 bases and V 6 bases, and 6 bases lay outside the gene matches. CDR3 length: 14 amino acids. Germline loops: CDR1 SNHLY, CDR2 FYNNEI. The CDR3 DNA sequence: TGTGCCAGCAGCGAGACAGGGGCCGATGAAAAACTGTTTTTT. As protein: CASSETGADEKLFF.

Worth noting for this clone: At the DNA level, this CDR3 is encoded by other sequences in the same sample as well. The chain carries TRBV28 and TRBJ2-6; D call uncertain. Germline V gene sequence: CDR1 MDHEN, CDR2 SYDVKM. The V end was cut by 3 bases, the J end by 2 bases, with 2 bases between. This CDR3 region has 13 residues. CDR3 sequence: CASSFAGANVLTF. In DNA form, the CDR3 reads TGTGCCAGCAGTTTTGCTGGGGCCAACGTCCTGACTTTC.

On this clone itself: This specimen includes other DNA sequences encoding the same CDR3. The V gene is TRBV7-9, the J gene TRBJ1-1; maybe TRBD1 (5 bases). This CDR3 contains 14 residues. CDR1 and CDR2 (germline): SEHNR, FQNEAQ (reference sequence). V was pared by 1 base and J by 1 base, with 7 bases between. This CDR3 is CASSLEGRNTEAFF. As DNA, the CDR3 is TGTGCCAGCAGCTTAGAGGGGAGGAACACTGAAGCTTTCTTT.

V usage is TRBV27 and J usage is TRBJ2-7; TRBD2 aligns across 7 bases. In germline, CDR1 is MNHEY, CDR2 SMNVEV (reference sequence). With 3 bases clipped from V and 6 bases from J, the junction kept 8 bases outside the gene matches. This CDR3 contains 14 residues. The CDR3 sequence: CASSFPRDYSEQYF. CDR3 in DNA: TGTGCCAGCAGTTTCCCTCGGGACTATTCCGAGCAGTACTTC.

In its sample, this clone was seen once. The chain couples TRBV15 to TRBJ2-7; D might be TRBD2 (6 bases). Deletions cut 3 bases from V and 3 bases from J, with 12 bases between. This CDR3 spans 14 amino acids. Per germline, CDR1 LNHNV and CDR2 YYDKDF (reference sequence). CDR3 DNA sequence: TGTGCCACCAGCAGGGTAGGACTAATCTACGAGCAGTACTTC. The encoded protein is CATSRVGLIYEQYF.

The chain has TRBV6-1 and TRBJ2-1; TRBD2 agrees at 10 bases. V was pared by 4 bases and J by 6 bases, with 6 bases of the junction left unmatched. This CDR3 has 15 residues. The V gene's germline CDR1 is MNHNS and CDR2 SASEGT. For the CDR3, the DNA is TGTGCCAGCAGTGCGCCGGGACTAGCGATCAATGAGCAGTTCTTC. Its protein product is CASSAPGLAINEQFF.

The chain employs TRBV15 and TRBJ2-7, with TRBD1 matching over 7 bases. V gave up 3 bases and J gave up 6 bases; unmatched junction bases: 14. This CDR3 spans 16 amino acids. The germline gives CDR1 LNHNV, CDR2 YYDKDF (reference sequence). The CDR3 DNA reads TGTGCCACCAGCAGGACAGGGTGGGAGCCCGCTACCGAGCAGTACTTC. Its translation is CATSRTGWEPATEQYF.

J is TRBJ2-2 and V is TRBV29-1, with D perhaps matching TRBD1 (6 bases). CDR3 size: 14 residues. Germline V gene sequence: CDR1 SQVTM, CDR2 ANQGSEA. V shed 4 bases and J shed 2 bases, with 11 bases lying between them. The CDR3 reads CSVGDRRNTGELFF. CDR3 DNA sequence: TGCAGCGTTGGTGACAGGAGAAACACCGGGGAGCTGTTTTTT.

V gene TRBV18 combines with J gene TRBJ2-2, with TRBD2 identical over 10 bases. The J segment lost 5 bases and the V segment lost 3 bases, leaving 18 bases of the junction unmatched. The CDR3 has 20 residues. Germline V CDR1 and CDR2: KGHSH, LQKENI. The CDR3 region is CASSPRAGGPSGSWTGELFF. The CDR3, as DNA: TGTGCCAGCTCACCGAGAGCGGGAGGGCCAAGTGGGTCGTGGACCGGGGAGCTGTTTTTT. The full variable domain, completed using reference TRBV18 and TRBJ2-2, is NAGVMQNPRHLVRRRGQEARLRCSPMKGHSHVYWYRQLPEEGLKFMVYLQKENIIDESGMPKERFSAEFPKEGPSILRIQQVVRGDSAAYFCASSPRAGGPSGSWTGELFFGEGSRLTVL.

The chain is built from TRBV10-3 and TRBJ2-5, with unresolved D. The CDR3 is 13 amino acids. Germline V gene sequence: CDR1 ENHRY, CDR2 SYGVKD. V shed 1 base and J shed 3 bases, with 6 bases lying between them. The CDR3 DNA is TGTGCCATCAGTGAGTTCAGAGAAGAGACCCAGTACTTC. Protein sequence: CAISEFREETQYF.

In the case of this clone: The sample contains more than one DNA sequence encoding this CDR3. The chain is built from TRBV5-1 and TRBJ2-7; unclear D gene. This CDR3 has 13 residues. Looked up from germline, CDR1 is SGHRS and CDR2 is YFSETQ. Trimming cost V 1 base and J 1 base, with 6 bases left between them. The CDR3 spells CASSLSESYEQYF. CDR3 in DNA: TGCGCCAGCAGCTTGTCAGAATCCTACGAGCAGTACTTC.

The chain is built from TRBV6-5 and TRBJ2-7, with 9 bases identical to TRBD2. This CDR3 is built from 15 residues. The germline CDR1 and CDR2 sequences are MNHEY and SVGAGI. V lost 1 base to trimming and J lost 0 bases; unmatched junction nucleotides: 1. CDR3 in DNA: TGTGCCAGCAGTTACTATAGCGGGAGCTCCTACGAGCAGTACTTC. Residues: CASSYYSGSSYEQYF.

The chain employs TRBV15 and TRBJ2-1, with D possibly called TRBD1 or TRBD2 (5 bases each). This CDR3 spans 15 amino acids. V was pared by 5 bases and J by 11 bases, with 22 bases between. Germline values: CDR1 LNHNV, CDR2 YYDKDF (reference sequence). The CDR3 loop reads CATSDRDPARRQQFF. The CDR3 DNA reads as TGTGCCACCAGCGACCGGGACCCCGCCCGACGACAGCAGTTCTTC.

The CDR3 DNA reads TGTGCCAGCTCACTGGCGGGAGCCTCAGATACGCAGTATTTT. It codes for CASSLAGASDTQYF. V usage is TRBV18 and J usage is TRBJ2-3, with TRBD2 matching 7 bases. V trimming: 4 bases; J trimming: 4 bases; junction bases outside the gene matches: 5. Germline assignment: CDR1 KGHSH and CDR2 LQKENI. The CDR3 sequence is 14 residues long.

The chain joins TRBV5-1 to TRBJ2-1; D not resolved. V lost 5 bases to trimming and J lost 4 bases, with 10 bases between them. CDR1 and CDR2 (germline): SGHRS, YFSETQ. This CDR3 region has 13 residues. CDR3 residues: CASRYSEYNEQFF. The CDR3 DNA is TGCGCCAGCAGATACAGTGAGTACAATGAGCAGTTCTTC.

The chain has TRBV5-1 and TRBJ2-1, with 8 nucleotides matching TRBD1. With 5 bases clipped from V and 9 bases from J, the junction kept 13 bases outside the gene matches. Germline-derived CDR1 and CDR2 are SGHRS and YFSETQ. The CDR3 sequence is 15 residues long. CDR3 residues: CASSLNRGDKVEQFF. The CDR3 DNA reads TGCGCCAGCAGTCTCAACAGGGGGGATAAGGTTGAGCAGTTCTTC.

This rearrangement joins TRBV19 to TRBJ1-1; 8 bases match TRBD1. The CDR3 is 13 amino acids. The germline gives CDR1 LNHDA, CDR2 SQIVND (reference sequence). Trimming at V came to 5 bases and at J to 5 bases, leaving 4 bases not matched to a gene. The CDR3 DNA follows: TGTGCCAGTAGTCACAGGGGGAGGACTGAAGCTTTCTTT. This sequence encodes CASSHRGRTEAFF. Full variable domain (missing parts from reference TRBV19 and TRBJ1-1): DGGITQSPKYLFRKEGQNVTLSCEQNLNHDAMYWYRQDPGQGLRLIYYSQIVNDFQKGDIAEGYSVSREKKESFPLTVTSAQKNPTAFYLCASSHRGRTEAFFGQGTRLTVV.